The present TCR beta chain was sequenced within a study of tumor-infiltrating lymphocytes in primary liver carcinoma. Germline DNA was also extracted, and blood RNA derived from unsorted whole blood. The CDR3 consists of 15 residues. Germline V lookup: CDR1 SGHKS, CDR2 YYEKEE (reference sequence). Making TCR beta cDNA involved 400 to 600 ng total RNA and a constant-region primer. A slightly modified ARM-PCR protocol with three nested multiplex PCR rounds produced these TCR beta libraries. Running 10 cycles apiece, the first two PCR rounds relied on TRBV1-TRBV30 forward primers together with a C-beta reverse primer. TCRdb re-called the multiplex PCR reads with MiXCR, one entry per CDR3 protein. Of about 320,000 distinct CDR3 sequences in the sample, approximately 65% are singletons; the top ten hold roughly 9%. With respect to this clonotype: A junction boundary mismatches the germline segment, possibly from a read error.

The sequence was collected from a man in his forties with primary liver carcinoma and hepatitis B virus infection. The sequenced sample was peripheral blood. This chain uses TRBV5-5 with TRBJ2-5; no clear D. CDR3 sequence (DNA): TGTGCCGGCAGCTCACTTACCGAGTACCAAGAGACCCAGTACTTC. It translates to CAGSSLTEYQETQYF.